This T cell receptor (beta chain) was observed in a study of blood T cells in healthy people across ages. Study observations and caveats: Strong correlation existed between TCR beta diversity and naive T cell percentage. The study found more naive CD4+ cells and higher diversity in long-lived than aged donors.

PCR was performed a second time for roughly 7 to 11 cycles using a sample-barcoded 5' primer and a J-beta primer mix. TCRdb ran MiXCR on the 5' RACE reads and lists one entry per CDR3 protein. The sample includes around 900,000 distinct CDR3 sequences, around 30% seen only once; the top ten take roughly 17%. This clonotype was detected ten times or more. The antigen remains unidentified. CDR3 length: 13 residues. The V end was cut by 6 bases, the J end by 5 bases, with 12 bases between. Germline-derived CDR1 and CDR2 are SGHTA and FQGNSA. The sequenced sample was blood. The TCR was taken from an elderly woman in good health. The chain carries TRBV7-2 and TRBJ2-3, with D uncertain. The CDR3 region is CASSSRVGDTQYF. The CDR3, as DNA: TGTGCCAGCAGTTCCCGGGTGGGAGATACGCAGTATTTT.